This TCR beta chain appears in the sequencing data of a study of blood T cell repertoires in COVID-19. The J segment lost 0 bases and the V segment lost 2 bases, leaving 1 base of the junction unmatched. In germline, CDR1 is SGDLS, CDR2 YYNGEE. The CDR3 extends over 16 amino acids. Repertoires were generated with immunoSEQ multiplex PCR, while TCRdb's copy carries only in-frame clones and drops some. The sample yields roughly 300,000 clones, 70% to 90% seen once. This chain connects TRBV9 to TRBJ2-1; TRBD2 matches at 11 bases. Sequenced material: peripheral blood. The sequence was collected from a man aged 18 to 30 with active or convalescent COVID-19. CDR3 coding DNA: TGTGCCAGCAGCGTTAGCGGGGGGGCCTCCTACAATGAGCAGTTCTTC. The encoded protein is CASSVSGGASYNEQFF.